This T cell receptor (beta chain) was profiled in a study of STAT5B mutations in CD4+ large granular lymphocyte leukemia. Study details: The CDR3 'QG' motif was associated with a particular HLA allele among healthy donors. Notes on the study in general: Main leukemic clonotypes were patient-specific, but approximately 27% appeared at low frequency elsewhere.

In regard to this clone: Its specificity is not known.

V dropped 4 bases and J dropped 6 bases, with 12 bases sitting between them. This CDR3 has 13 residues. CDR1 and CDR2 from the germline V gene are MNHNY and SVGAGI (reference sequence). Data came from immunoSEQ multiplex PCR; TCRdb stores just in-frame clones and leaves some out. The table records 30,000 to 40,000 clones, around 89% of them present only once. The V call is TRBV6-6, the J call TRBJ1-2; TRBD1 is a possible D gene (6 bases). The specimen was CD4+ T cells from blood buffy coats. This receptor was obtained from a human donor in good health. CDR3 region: CASSSGQVHGYTF. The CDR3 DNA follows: TGTGCCAGCAGTTCGGGACAAGTCCATGGCTACACCTTC.